The 15 T cell receptor beta chains presented below share a single source sample, sequenced in a study of cytomegalovirus exposure and HLA in healthy donors (TCRdb year 2017). Library generation was performed with the immunoSEQ multiplex PCR assay. Sourced from immuneACCESS, this table was stored by TCRdb with only in-frame sequences that have V and J called. A share of the clones is absent; for the studies checked, an unresolved V gene accounts for under half, and the remainder has no known explanation. In this sample the table shows approximately 160,000 clones, roughly 84% of which occur a single time. The ten largest clones take up roughly 10% of the sample. Sequenced: PBMCs. The receptor source for this set is a man aged 30 to 39 in good health and CMV-seropositive.

This rearrangement joins TRBV6-1 to TRBJ2-5; TRBD1 is a possible D gene (6 bases). The V gene's germline CDR1 is MNHNS and CDR2 SASEGT. This CDR3 is 13 amino acids long. V shed 6 bases and J shed 5 bases, with 13 bases lying between them. The CDR3 sequence is CASSRGGSETQYF. The CDR3 nucleotides are TGTGCCAGCAGCAGAGGGGGTTCGGAGACCCAGTACTTC.

This clone has only a few counts. Mismatch with germline at one junction end may stem from a read error. This chain uses TRBV2 with TRBJ1-2; a weak D match, TRBD1 (6 bases). This CDR3 spans 9 amino acids. In germline, CDR1 is SNHLY, CDR2 FYNNEI. This chain's CDR3 is CASGGGSAF. The CDR3 nucleotides read TGTGCCAGCGGGGGGGGCAGCGCCTTC.

The chain is built from TRBV7-6 and TRBJ1-1, with D maybe TRBD1 (5 bases). CDR3 size: 14 residues. The germline gives CDR1 SGHVS, CDR2 FNYEAQ. Trimming left V 5 bases short and J 0 bases short, with 10 bases between. CDR3 sequence: CASSDRQLNTEAFF. In DNA, the CDR3 is TGTGCCAGCAGCGACCGACAGTTGAACACTGAAGCTTTCTTT.

J is TRBJ2-3 and V is TRBV11-2; tentative D call: TRBD2 (6 bases). The CDR3 is 14 residues long. The V gene's germline CDR1 is SGHAT and CDR2 FQNNGV. V lost 0 bases to trimming and J lost 6 bases, with 10 bases between them. CDR3 coding DNA: TGTGCCAGCAGCTTAGACTTTGGGGGGGATACGCAGTATTTT. Its translation: CASSLDFGGDTQYF. Full variable domain (rest looked up from reference TRBV11-2 and TRBJ2-3): EAGVAQSPRYKIIEKRQSVAFWCNPISGHATLYWYQQILGQGPKLLIQFQNNGVVDDSQLPKDRFSAERLKGVDSTLKIQPAKLEDSAVYLCASSLDFGGDTQYFGPGTRLTVL.

This sequence joins TRBV6-6 and TRBJ1-4; D is possibly TRBD1 (6 bases). The germline V gene has CDR1 MNHNY and CDR2 SVGAGI (reference sequence). Trimming left V 2 bases short and J 5 bases short, with 9 bases between. This CDR3 spans 14 amino acids. The chain's CDR3 is CASSYGQGNEKLFF. Here the CDR3 DNA reads TGTGCCAGCAGTTACGGGCAGGGGAATGAAAAACTGTTTTTT.

V usage is TRBV13 and J usage is TRBJ2-7, with D possibly matching TRBD1 (5 bases). This CDR3 has 15 amino acids. The germline gives CDR1 PRHDT, CDR2 FYEKMQ (reference sequence). Trimming shortened V by 3 bases and J by 2 bases, and 14 bases separated the two germline ends. The CDR3: CASSLVDSSPYEQYF. CDR3 DNA: TGTGCCAGCAGCTTGGTCGACAGCAGTCCCTACGAGCAGTACTTC.

The chain carries TRBV2 and TRBJ2-2; D possibly corresponds to TRBD1 (6 bases). Trimming left V 5 bases short and J 0 bases short, with 10 bases between. The germline V gene encodes CDR1 SNHLY and CDR2 FYNNEI. This CDR3 is 15 amino acids long. The DNA for the CDR3 is TGTGCCAGCAGTCTTGACAGGTCGAACACCGGGGAGCTGTTTTTT. Translated, it gives CASSLDRSNTGELFF.

In DNA form, the CDR3 reads TGTGCCAGCAGCTTAGCGCACCTAGCGGGAGTTGAGCAGTTCTTC. Its translation: CASSLAHLAGVEQFF. This rearrangement joins TRBV7-2 to TRBJ2-1, with 10 bases aligning to TRBD2. This CDR3 has 15 amino acids. Germline CDR1 SGHTA, CDR2 FQGNSA. J lost 9 bases, V lost 0 bases, and 5 bases had no gene match.

The gene calls are TRBV7-3 and TRBJ1-1; no firm D call. Germline values: CDR1 SGHTA, CDR2 FQGTGA. The CDR3 extends over 13 amino acids. V lost 1 base, J lost 4 bases, and 7 bases lay in between. The CDR3 loop reads CASSLNPFTEAFF. The CDR3 DNA is TGTGCCAGCAGCTTAAATCCATTCACTGAAGCTTTCTTT.

The chain uses TRBV6-5 and TRBJ1-4; 8 bases map to TRBD1. The V gene end was trimmed by 8 bases and the J gene end by 4 bases; junction bases not matched to a gene: 6. Germline V gene data show CDR1 as MNHEY and CDR2 as SVGAGI. This CDR3 has 14 residues. CDR3 residues: CASGGQANNEKLFF. The CDR3 DNA reads TGTGCCAGCGGGGGACAGGCGAATAATGAAAAACTGTTTTTT.

This clone was recorded only once. This chain links TRBV7-9 with TRBJ2-1, with 9 bases aligning to TRBD1. The J segment lost 10 bases and the V segment lost 6 bases, leaving 13 bases of the junction unmatched. Germline V gene lookup returns CDR1 SEHNR and CDR2 FQNEAQ (reference sequence). This CDR3 region has 15 residues. Written as DNA, the CDR3 is TGTGCCAGCAGGGATCCGGGACAGGGTTTACGAGAGCAGTTCTTC. Protein sequence: CASRDPGQGLREQFF.

This chain links TRBV19 with TRBJ1-1; TRBD1 matches at 7 bases. Germline V CDR1 and CDR2: LNHDA, SQIVND (reference sequence). The CDR3 covers 15 residues. Trimming at V came to 4 bases and at J to 1 base, leaving 6 bases not matched to a gene. The CDR3 DNA reads TGTGCCAGTAGTACGGGACAGACCAAGAACACTGAAGCTTTCTTT. Translated, it gives CASSTGQTKNTEAFF.

The CDR3 DNA reads TGTGCCAGCAGCTTGGCCAGAGGAGGTGGGGCCAACGTCCTGACTTTC. Residues: CASSLARGGGANVLTF. The chain uses TRBV5-6 and TRBJ2-6; D is possibly TRBD2 (5 bases). Between the trimmed V and J ends, which lost 0 bases and 3 bases, there was a span of 10 bases. The CDR3 is 16 amino acids. CDR1 is SGHDT and CDR2 is YYEEEE in the germline V gene.

This chain connects TRBV10-3 to TRBJ1-1; D call uncertain. From germline, CDR1 is ENHRY and CDR2 SYGVKD. This CDR3 is 12 amino acids long. V lost 2 bases, J lost 9 bases, and 10 bases lay in between. The CDR3 spells CAISEIREQAFF. As DNA, the CDR3 is TGTGCCATCAGTGAGATCCGGGAGCAAGCTTTCTTT.

The chain uses TRBV9 and TRBJ2-3; D gene unclear. V gave up 1 base and J gave up 6 bases, with 15 bases separating them. Germline loops: CDR1 SGDLS, CDR2 YYNGEE. This CDR3 is 15 amino acids long. The CDR3 bases are TGTGCCAGCAGCGTAACCCCCCGCGGCCGGGATACGCAGTATTTT. It translates to CASSVTPRGRDTQYF.